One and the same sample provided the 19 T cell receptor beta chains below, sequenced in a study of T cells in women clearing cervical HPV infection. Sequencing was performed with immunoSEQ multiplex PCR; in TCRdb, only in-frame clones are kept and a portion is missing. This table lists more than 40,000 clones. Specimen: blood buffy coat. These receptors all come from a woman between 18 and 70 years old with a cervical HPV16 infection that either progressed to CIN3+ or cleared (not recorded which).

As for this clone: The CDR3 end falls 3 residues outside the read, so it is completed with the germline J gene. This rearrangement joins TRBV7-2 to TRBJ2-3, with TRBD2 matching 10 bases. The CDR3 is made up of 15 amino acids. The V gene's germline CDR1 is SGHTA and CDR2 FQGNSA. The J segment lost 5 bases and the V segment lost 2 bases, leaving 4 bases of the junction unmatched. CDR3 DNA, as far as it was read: TGTGCCAGCAGCTTAATAGCGGGAGGTAAAGATACG. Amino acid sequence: CASSLIAGGKDT. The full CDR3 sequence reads CASSLIAGGKDTQYF.

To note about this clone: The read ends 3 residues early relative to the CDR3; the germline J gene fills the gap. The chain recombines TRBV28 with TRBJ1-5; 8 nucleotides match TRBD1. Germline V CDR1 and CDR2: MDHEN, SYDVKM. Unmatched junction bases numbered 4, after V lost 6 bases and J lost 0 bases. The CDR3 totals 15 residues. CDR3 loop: CASSWTGSSNQPQHF. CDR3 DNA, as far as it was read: TGTGCCAGCAGCTGGACAGGGAGTAGCAATCAGCCC.

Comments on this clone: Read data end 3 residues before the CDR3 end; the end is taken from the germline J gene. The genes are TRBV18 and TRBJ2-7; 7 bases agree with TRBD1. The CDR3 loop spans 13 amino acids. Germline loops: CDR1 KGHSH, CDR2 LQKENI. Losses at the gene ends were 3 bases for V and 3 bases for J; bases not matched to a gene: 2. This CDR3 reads CASSPGQSYEQYF. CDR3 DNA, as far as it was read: TGTGCCAGCTCACCGGGACAGAGCTACGAG.

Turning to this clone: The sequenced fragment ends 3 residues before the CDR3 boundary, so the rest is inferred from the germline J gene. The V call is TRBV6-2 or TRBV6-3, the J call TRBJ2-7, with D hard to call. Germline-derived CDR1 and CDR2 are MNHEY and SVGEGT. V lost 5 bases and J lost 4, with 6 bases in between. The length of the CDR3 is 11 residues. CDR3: CASSQRYEQYF. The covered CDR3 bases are TGTGCCAGCAGTCAACGGTACGAG.

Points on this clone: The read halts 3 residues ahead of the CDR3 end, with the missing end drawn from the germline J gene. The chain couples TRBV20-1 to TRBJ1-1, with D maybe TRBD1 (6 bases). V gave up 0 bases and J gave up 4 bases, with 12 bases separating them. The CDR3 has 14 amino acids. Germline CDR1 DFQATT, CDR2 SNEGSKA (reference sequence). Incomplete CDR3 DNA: TGCAGTGCTAGAGAGGGGGCTAGTAGCACTGAA. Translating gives CSAREGASSTE. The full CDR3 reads CSAREGASSTEAFF.

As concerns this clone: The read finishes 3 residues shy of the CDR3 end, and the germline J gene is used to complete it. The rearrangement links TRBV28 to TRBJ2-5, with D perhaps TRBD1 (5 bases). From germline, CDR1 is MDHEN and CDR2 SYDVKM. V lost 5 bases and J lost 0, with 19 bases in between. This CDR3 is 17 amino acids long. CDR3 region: CASSLPQGARHQETQYF. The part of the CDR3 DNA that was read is TGTGCCAGCAGTCTTCCCCAGGGCGCGCGCCACCAAGAGACC.

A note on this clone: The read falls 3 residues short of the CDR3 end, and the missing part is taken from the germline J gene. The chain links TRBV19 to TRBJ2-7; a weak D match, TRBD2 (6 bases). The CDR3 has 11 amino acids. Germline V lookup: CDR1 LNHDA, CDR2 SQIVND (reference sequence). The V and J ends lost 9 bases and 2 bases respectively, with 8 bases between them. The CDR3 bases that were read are TGTGCCAGCGGGGGACCCTACGAG. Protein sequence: CASGGPYE. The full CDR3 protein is CASGGPYEQYF.

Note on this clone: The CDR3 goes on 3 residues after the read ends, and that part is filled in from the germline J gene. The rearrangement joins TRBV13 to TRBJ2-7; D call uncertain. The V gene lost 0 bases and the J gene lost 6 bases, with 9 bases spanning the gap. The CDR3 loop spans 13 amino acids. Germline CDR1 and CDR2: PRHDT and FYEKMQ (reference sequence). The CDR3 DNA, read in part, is TGTGCCAGCAGCTTAGGATCGGGTTTCGAG. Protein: CASSLGSGFE. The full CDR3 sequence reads CASSLGSGFEQYF. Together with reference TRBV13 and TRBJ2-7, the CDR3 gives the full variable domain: AAGVIQSPRHLIKEKRETATLKCYPIPRHDTVYWYQQGPGQDPQFLISFYEKMQSDKGSIPDRFSAQQFSDYHSELNMSSLELGDSALYFCASSLGSGFEQYFGPGTRLTVT.

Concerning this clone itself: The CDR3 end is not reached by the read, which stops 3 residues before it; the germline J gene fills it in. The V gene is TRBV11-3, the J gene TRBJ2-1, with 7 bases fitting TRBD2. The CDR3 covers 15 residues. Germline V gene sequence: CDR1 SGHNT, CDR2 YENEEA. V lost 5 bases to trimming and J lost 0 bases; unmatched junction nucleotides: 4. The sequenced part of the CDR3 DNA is TGTGCCAGCAGCCGCCGCGGGAGCTCCTACAATGAG. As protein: CASSRRGSSYNE. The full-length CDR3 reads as CASSRRGSSYNEQFF.

This CDR3 is CASSFPPGHGQPQHF. The covered CDR3 bases are TGTGCCAGCAGTTTCCCCCCGGGACATGGCCAGCCC. The chain is built from TRBV28 and TRBJ1-5; maybe TRBD1 (6 bases). Coverage ceases 3 residues before the CDR3 finishes, and the germline J gene fills in the end. The length of the CDR3 is 15 residues. The V end lost 3 bases, the J end lost 7 bases, and 16 bases lay between the germline ends. From germline, CDR1 is MDHEN and CDR2 SYDVKM.

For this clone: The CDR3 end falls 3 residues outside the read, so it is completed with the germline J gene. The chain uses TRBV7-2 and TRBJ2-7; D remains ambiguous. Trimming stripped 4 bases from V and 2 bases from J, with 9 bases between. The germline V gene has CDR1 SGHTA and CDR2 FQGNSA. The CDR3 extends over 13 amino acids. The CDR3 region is CASSSYETYEQYF. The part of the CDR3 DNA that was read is TGTGCCAGCAGCTCCTACGAGACCTACGAG.

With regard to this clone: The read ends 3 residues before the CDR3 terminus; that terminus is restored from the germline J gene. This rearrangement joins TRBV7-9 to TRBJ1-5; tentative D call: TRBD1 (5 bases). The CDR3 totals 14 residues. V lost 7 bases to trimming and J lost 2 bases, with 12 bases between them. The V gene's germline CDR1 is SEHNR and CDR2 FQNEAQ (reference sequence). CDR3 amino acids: CASKRGGGNQPQHF. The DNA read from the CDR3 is TGTGCCAGCAAAAGAGGAGGGGGCAATCAGCCC.

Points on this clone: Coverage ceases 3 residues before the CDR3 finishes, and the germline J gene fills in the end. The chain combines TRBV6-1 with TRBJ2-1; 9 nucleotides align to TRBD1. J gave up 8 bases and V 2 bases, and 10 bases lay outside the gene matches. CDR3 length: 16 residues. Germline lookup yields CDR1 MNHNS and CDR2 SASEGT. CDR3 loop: CASSEFGPGTGYEQFF. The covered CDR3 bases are TGTGCCAGCAGTGAATTCGGTCCCGGGACAGGGTATGAG.

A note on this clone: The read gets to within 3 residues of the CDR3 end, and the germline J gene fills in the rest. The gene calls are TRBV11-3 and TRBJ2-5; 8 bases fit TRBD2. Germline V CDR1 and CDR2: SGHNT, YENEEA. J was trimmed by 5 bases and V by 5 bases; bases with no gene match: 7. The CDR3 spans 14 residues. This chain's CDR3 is CASSIRGGVETQYF. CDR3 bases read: TGTGCCAGCAGCATCCGGGGGGGCGTGGAGACC.

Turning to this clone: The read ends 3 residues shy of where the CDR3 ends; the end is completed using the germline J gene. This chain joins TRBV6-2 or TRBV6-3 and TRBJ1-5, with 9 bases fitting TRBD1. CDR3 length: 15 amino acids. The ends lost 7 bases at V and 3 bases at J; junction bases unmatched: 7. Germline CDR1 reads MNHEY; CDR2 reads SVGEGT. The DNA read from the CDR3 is TGTGCCAGCAACAACGGGGACAGGGCCAATCAGCCC. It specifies CASNNGDRANQP. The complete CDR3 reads CASNNGDRANQPQHF.

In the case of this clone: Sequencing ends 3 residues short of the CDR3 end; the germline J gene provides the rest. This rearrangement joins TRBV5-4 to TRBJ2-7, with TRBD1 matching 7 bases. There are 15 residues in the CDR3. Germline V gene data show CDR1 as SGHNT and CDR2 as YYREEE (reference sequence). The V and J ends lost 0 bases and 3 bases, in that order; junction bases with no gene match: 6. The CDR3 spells CASSLEKGASYEQYF. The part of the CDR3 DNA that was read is TGTGCCAGCAGCTTGGAAAAGGGGGCGAGCTACGAG.

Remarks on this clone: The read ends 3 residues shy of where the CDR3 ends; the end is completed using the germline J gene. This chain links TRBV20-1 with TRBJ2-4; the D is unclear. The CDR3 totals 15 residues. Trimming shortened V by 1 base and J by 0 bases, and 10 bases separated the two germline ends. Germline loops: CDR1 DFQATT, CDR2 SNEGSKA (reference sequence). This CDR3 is CSARGPSIAKNIQYF. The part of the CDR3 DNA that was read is TGCAGTGCTAGAGGTCCCTCTATAGCCAAAAACATT.

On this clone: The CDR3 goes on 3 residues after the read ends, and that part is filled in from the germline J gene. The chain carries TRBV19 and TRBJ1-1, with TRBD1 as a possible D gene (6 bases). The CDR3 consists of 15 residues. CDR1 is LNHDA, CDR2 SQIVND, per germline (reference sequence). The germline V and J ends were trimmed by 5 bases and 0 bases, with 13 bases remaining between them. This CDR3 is CASSLTTGLNTEAFF. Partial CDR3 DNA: TGTGCCAGTAGTCTCACGACAGGATTGAACACTGAA.

The CDR3 DNA, read in part, is TGTGCCAGCAGCTTACTAGCGGGGGGGACAGATACG. It translates to CASSLLAGGTDT. The entire CDR3 sequence reads CASSLLAGGTDTQYF. The chain uses TRBV13 and TRBJ2-3; 12 nucleotides agree with TRBD2. The sequence runs out 3 residues before the end of the CDR3; the remainder is reconstructed from the germline J gene. CDR1 and CDR2 (germline): PRHDT, FYEKMQ (reference sequence). The CDR3 contains 15 residues. V gave up 2 bases and J gave up 3 bases; unmatched junction bases: 0.